Presented here are 14 T cell receptor beta chains from one specimen sequenced in a study of tumor-infiltrating lymphocytes in primary liver carcinoma. Priming with a constant-region primer yielded TCR beta cDNA from roughly 0.45 ug total RNA. What produced the TCR beta libraries was three nested multiplex PCR rounds using slightly modified ARM-PCR. Each of the first two PCR rounds ran approximately 9 cycles with TRBV1-TRBV30 forward and C-beta reverse primers. A single record per CDR3 protein comes from TCRdb applying MiXCR to the multiplex PCR reads. The data contain about 74,000 distinct CDR3 sequences, over 60% of them singletons. The study co-extracted DNA and RNA from around 20-30 mg of unsorted bulk tissue. Material for sequencing was liver tumor tissue from sampling region 4. Subset noted: tumor region T4, right-lateral pole. The receptors were gathered from a man aged 35 to 55 with primary liver carcinoma and hepatitis B virus infection.

Details on this clonotype: A clone one base away is much larger, so this may be a read error. V is TRBV30 and J is TRBJ1-5; TRBD1 matches 7 bases. The CDR3 contains 15 residues. V lost 0 bases to trimming and J lost 4 bases; unmatched junction nucleotides: 6. The germline gives CDR1 GTSNPN, CDR2 SVGIG (reference sequence). CDR3 nucleotides: TGTGCCTGGAGTGTAGGGGGCAGTGTGAATCAGCCCCAGCATTTT. Its translation is CAWSVGGSVNQPQHF.

This clonotype has at least ten counts. The chain couples TRBV5-4 to TRBJ2-3; either TRBD1 or TRBD2 may fit D (6 bases each). Trimming removed 4 bases from V and 3 bases from J, with 21 bases in between. CDR1 and CDR2 from the germline V gene are SGHNT and YYREEE (reference sequence). This CDR3 is 17 amino acids long. The CDR3 region is CASSRGGGIGTTDTQYF. The CDR3, as DNA: TGTGCCAGCAGCCGCGGAGGGGGGATCGGGACGACAGATACGCAGTATTTT.

In regard to this clonotype: One end of the junction varies from germline; a read error may be responsible. The chain has TRBV6-5 and TRBJ2-3, with TRBD1 matching 8 bases. Germline-derived CDR1 and CDR2 are MNHEY and SVGAGI. There are 15 residues in the CDR3. The CDR3 nucleotides are TGTACCAGCAGACCCGGGACAGGCAATTACGTTACGCAGTATTTT. Translating it yields CTSRPGTGNYVTQYF.

With regard to this clonotype: The missing conserved phenylalanine or tryptophan at the end of this CDR3 makes a read error likely. The V and J genes are TRBV6-6 and TRBJ2-1; 7 nucleotides line up with TRBD2. CDR3 length equals 14 residues. Germline V gene lookup returns CDR1 MNHNY and CDR2 SVGAGI (reference sequence). The CDR3 spells CVSSYGGRAVEQFY. The CDR3 region has the DNA TGTGTCAGCAGTTACGGCGGGAGAGCGGTTGAGCAGTTCTAC.

To note about this clonotype: Possible read error: a much larger clone is one base away. The chain combines TRBV5-1 with TRBJ2-2; D is possibly TRBD1 (6 bases). The CDR3 length is 13 residues. Trimming left V 4 bases short and J 5 bases short, with 9 bases between. In germline, CDR1 is SGHRS, CDR2 YFSETQ. The CDR3 loop is CASSVDRTGELFF. DNA of the CDR3: TGCGCCAGCAGCGTCGACAGGACCGGGGAGCTGTTTTTT. Based on the CDR3 plus reference TRBV5-1 and TRBJ2-2, the full variable domain is KAGVTQTPRYLIKTRGQQVTLSCSPISGHRSVSWYQQTPGQGLQFLFEYFSETQRNKGNFPGRFSGRQFSNSRSEMNVSTLELGDSALYLCASSVDRTGELFFGEGSRLTVL.

This clonotype appeared once. A read error may be the cause here, since a much bigger clone is one base away. The chain recombines TRBV11-2 with TRBJ2-1; a possible D gene is TRBD2 (5 bases). CDR1 is SGHAT and CDR2 is FQNNGV in the germline V gene. The CDR3 contains 13 residues. The CDR3: CASSPTRENDQFF. The DNA of the CDR3 is TGTGCCAGCAGCCCTACTCGGGAAAATGATCAGTTCTTC.

As for this clonotype: A much larger clone differs by one base, so this may be a read error. The V and J genes are TRBV28 and TRBJ2-7, with D perhaps TRBD1 (5 bases). Looked up from germline, CDR1 is MDHEN and CDR2 is SYDVKM. The CDR3 loop spans 15 amino acids. CDR3 sequence (DNA): TGTGTCAGCAGTTCCCTCGTAGGGGTCTCCTACGAGCAGTACTTC. Amino acids: CVSSSLVGVSYEQYF.

This clonotype occurred many times. The chain couples TRBV6-5 to TRBJ2-7, with TRBD2 matching over 8 bases. The germline V gene encodes CDR1 MNHEY and CDR2 SVGAGI. The trim removed 5 bases at V and 2 bases at J, leaving 8 bases unmatched. This CDR3 has 15 amino acids. This CDR3 reads CASSPSAGGPYEQYF. CDR3 nucleotides: TGTGCCAGCAGTCCTTCGGCGGGAGGCCCCTACGAGCAGTACTTC.

Comment on this clonotype: The CDR3 does not end in the conserved phenylalanine or tryptophan, so this is likely a read error. The genes are TRBV12-3 or TRBV12-4 and TRBJ2-1; 10 nucleotides align to TRBD2. V shed 6 bases, J shed 4 bases, and the junction held 6 bases outside the gene matches. The CDR3 length is 15 residues. In DNA form, the CDR3 reads TGTGCCAGCAGAGCGCTAGCGGGGGATTACAATGAGCAGTTCTTA. Residues: CASRALAGDYNEQFL.

Concerning this clonotype itself: Mismatch with germline at one junction end may stem from a read error. As DNA, the CDR3 is TGTGGCAGATCGGACAATGAGCAGTTCTTC. As protein: CGRSDNEQFF. The chain employs TRBV29-1 and TRBJ2-1; D is unresolved. The CDR3 totals 10 residues. The V gene's germline CDR1 is SQVTM and CDR2 ANQGSEA.

A remark on this clonotype: The junction shows a germline mismatch at one end, possibly a read error. The chain joins TRBV5-8 to TRBJ2-1; TRBD2 might be the D (5 bases). The CDR3 has 16 residues. Germline V gene lookup returns CDR1 SGHTS and CDR2 YDEGEE. CDR3 sequence: CARSLGLFGAYNEQFF. As DNA, the CDR3 is TGCGCCAGGAGCCTCGGACTCTTTGGGGCCTACAATGAGCAGTTCTTC.

This clonotype appeared a few times. This may arise from a read error, as a much more abundant clone is one base away. The chain recombines TRBV6-1 with TRBJ2-2, with a weak D call TRBD2 (5 bases). The ends were cut back, 8 bases at V and 5 bases at J, with 12 bases in the middle. The CDR3 is 13 residues long. The germline CDR1 and CDR2 sequences are MNHNS and SASEGT. The DNA of the CDR3 is TGTGCCAGCCTGAGGACTGAAACCGGGGAGCTGTTTTTT. Translating gives CASLRTETGELFF.

Note on this clonotype: At one of its ends the junction is not consistent with the germline gene, which may arise from a read error. J is TRBJ2-7 and V is TRBV11-3, with D perhaps given as TRBD1 or TRBD2 (5 bases each). Germline V CDR1 and CDR2: SGHNT, YENEEA. The CDR3 consists of 15 residues. As DNA, the CDR3 is TGTCCCAGCAACTTAGAGGCAGGGAGCGGCTACGAGCAGTACTTC. Translated: CPSNLEAGSGYEQYF.

This clonotype was seen just once. A read error may account for a junction end that differs from germline. V is TRBV7-9 and J is TRBJ2-1; no reliable D call. The CDR3 is made up of 11 amino acids. CDR1 SEHNR and CDR2 FQNEAQ come from the germline V gene (reference sequence). The chain's CDR3 is CASNLVDGQFF. CDR3 bases: TGTGCCAGCAACTTAGTGGATGGGCAGTTCTTC.